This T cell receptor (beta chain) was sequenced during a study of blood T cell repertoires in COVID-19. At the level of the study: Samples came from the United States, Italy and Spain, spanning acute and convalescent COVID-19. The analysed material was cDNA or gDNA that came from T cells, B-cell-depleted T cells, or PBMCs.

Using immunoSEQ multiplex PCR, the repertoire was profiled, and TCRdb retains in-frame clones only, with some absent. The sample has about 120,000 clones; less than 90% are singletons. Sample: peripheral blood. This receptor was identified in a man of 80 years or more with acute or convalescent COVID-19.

CDR3 region: CASSAGRLSTDTQYF. CDR3 DNA: TGTGCCAGCAGCGCGGGCAGGTTAAGCACAGATACGCAGTATTTT. V is TRBV6-5 and J is TRBJ2-3; maybe TRBD2 (5 bases). V was cut by 6 bases and J by 0 bases, with 13 bases left in between. Germline V gene lookup returns CDR1 MNHEY and CDR2 SVGAGI. The CDR3 covers 15 residues.